A single sample is the source of the 22 T cell receptor beta chains below, sequenced in a study of cytomegalovirus exposure and HLA in healthy donors. The PCR was carried out with 60 Vbeta primers and 13 Jbeta primers. The method was immunoSEQ multiplex PCR; TCRdb's version includes in-frame clones alone and lacks a portion of them. The sample shows 150,000 to 200,000 clones, roughly 80% of them seen only once. Specimen: PBMCs. All receptors derive from a male donor in good health and CMV-seronegative.

The CDR3 here is CASSLLASGIVNEQFF. The CDR3 DNA follows: TGTGCCAGCAGTTTATTGGCTAGCGGGATAGTAAATGAGCAGTTCTTC. The chain is built from TRBV28 and TRBJ2-1; 9 bases are a match to TRBD2. CDR3 size: 16 residues. Per the germline V gene, CDR1 is MDHEN and CDR2 is SYDVKM. J lost 7 bases, V lost 1 base, and 8 bases had no gene match. The full variable domain, completed using reference TRBV28 and TRBJ2-1, is DVKVTQSSRYLVKRTGEKVFLECVQDMDHENMFWYRQDPGLGLRLIYFSYDVKMKEKGDIPEGYSVSREKKERFSLILESASTNQTSMYLCASSLLASGIVNEQFFGPGTRLTVL.

In this sample, this clone turned up once. The CDR3 sequence is CASSTWSSDTEAFF. In nucleotides, the CDR3 is TGTGCCAGTAGTACTTGGAGTTCCGACACTGAAGCTTTCTTT. The rearrangement uses TRBV19 and TRBJ1-1; D uncertain. Trimming left V 4 bases short and J 3 bases short, with 12 bases between. CDR1 is LNHDA, CDR2 SQIVND, per germline (reference sequence). The CDR3 is 14 amino acids. Full variable domain (rest looked up from reference TRBV19 and TRBJ1-1): DGGITQSPKYLFRKEGQNVTLSCEQNLNHDAMYWYRQDPGQGLRLIYYSQIVNDFQKGDIAEGYSVSREKKESFPLTVTSAQKNPTAFYLCASSTWSSDTEAFFGQGTRLTVV.

This chain uses TRBV4-1 with TRBJ2-3; D remains ambiguous. Looked up from germline, CDR1 is MGHRA and CDR2 is YSYEKL. V lost 2 bases to trimming and J lost 1 base, with 4 bases between them. The CDR3 runs 13 residues. CDR3 loop: CASSQLGTDTQYF. In nucleotides, the CDR3 is TGCGCCAGCAGCCAACTCGGCACAGATACGCAGTATTTT.

The V call is TRBV15, the J call TRBJ2-3; the match to TRBD2 covers 7 bases. The J segment lost 2 bases and the V segment lost 7 bases, leaving 9 bases of the junction unmatched. This CDR3 contains 15 residues. Germline assignment: CDR1 LNHNV and CDR2 YYDKDF (reference sequence). This CDR3 is CATKERDLHTDTQYF. CDR3 in DNA: TGTGCCACCAAGGAGCGGGACCTACACACAGATACGCAGTATTTT. Full variable domain (missing parts from reference TRBV15 and TRBJ2-3): DAMVIQNPRYQVTQFGKPVTLSCSQTLNHNVMYWYQQKSSQAPKLLFHYYDKDFNNEADTPDNFQSRRPNTSFCFLDIRSPGLGDTAMYLCATKERDLHTDTQYFGPGTRLTVL.

This clone was seen only once. The chain has TRBV30 and TRBJ2-3, with TRBD2 identical over 10 bases. Germline V gene lookup returns CDR1 GTSNPN and CDR2 SVGIG (reference sequence). This CDR3 is built from 14 residues. J lost 5 bases, V lost 1 base, and 3 bases had no gene match. The CDR3 DNA reads TGTGCCTGGAGTGAGCGGGGGGGCCTAGATACGCAGTATTTT. Protein: CAWSERGGLDTQYF.

The CDR3 reads CASSLPGTSGTSGELFF. The CDR3 DNA follows: TGTGCCAGCAGTTTACCTGGGACTAGCGGGACATCCGGGGAGCTGTTTTTT. The chain recombines TRBV27 with TRBJ2-2, with TRBD2 matching over 13 bases. The V segment lost 2 bases and the J segment 6 bases; nucleotides outside the gene matches: 6. The CDR3 length is 17 residues. Germline assignment: CDR1 MNHEY and CDR2 SMNVEV (reference sequence).

The chain combines TRBV6-6 with TRBJ1-2; 9 bases are a match to TRBD1. The V gene end was trimmed by 6 bases and the J gene end by 3 bases; junction bases not matched to a gene: 2. This CDR3 is 13 amino acids long. In germline, CDR1 is MNHNY, CDR2 SVGAGI (reference sequence). The CDR3 region is CASSRTGDYGYTF. The CDR3 DNA reads TGTGCCAGCAGCCGGACAGGGGACTATGGCTACACCTTC.

This clone appeared a single time. The CDR3 DNA follows: TGTGCCAGCAGCGTAGTGAGCCAGGGGCACACCGGGGAGCTGTTTTTT. Amino acid sequence: CASSVVSQGHTGELFF. The chain combines TRBV9 with TRBJ2-2; maybe TRBD1 (6 bases). Trimming removed 0 bases from V and 3 bases from J, with 12 bases in between. Germline CDR1 reads SGDLS; CDR2 reads YYNGEE. The length of the CDR3 is 16 residues.

The V gene is TRBV6-6, the J gene TRBJ1-1; D is undetermined. V was shortened by 0 bases and J by 1 base, with 6 bases between the two germline ends. The germline CDR1 and CDR2 sequences are MNHNY and SVGAGI (reference sequence). CDR3 length: 14 amino acids. The CDR3: CASSYSVENTEAFF. The CDR3 DNA follows: TGTGCCAGCAGTTACTCGGTAGAGAACACTGAAGCTTTCTTT.

V gene TRBV14 combines with J gene TRBJ2-7, with 7 bases lining up with TRBD1. Trimming at V came to 3 bases and at J to 3 bases, leaving 8 bases not matched to a gene. The CDR3 extends over 15 amino acids. Looked up from germline, CDR1 is SGHDN and CDR2 is FVKESK. The CDR3 DNA reads TGTGCCAGCAGCCAGAGACGGGACAGAGGCTACGAGCAGTACTTC. Translated, it gives CASSQRRDRGYEQYF.

This clone was recorded once. This chain connects TRBV5-8 to TRBJ2-7; TRBD1 agrees at 11 bases. Germline CDR1 reads SGHTS; CDR2 reads YDEGEE. The V segment lost 9 bases and the J segment 2 bases; nucleotides outside the gene matches: 4. The CDR3 sequence is 13 residues long. The CDR3, as DNA: TGTGCCAACCGGGACAGGGGGACCTACGAGCAGTACTTC. Translation gives CANRDRGTYEQYF.

The chain is built from TRBV7-2 and TRBJ2-5; TRBD1 aligns across 8 bases. Germline trimming cut 5 bases from V and 2 bases from J; bases unmatched to any gene: 7. This CDR3 is built from 15 residues. The germline gives CDR1 SGHTA, CDR2 FQGNSA. The DNA of the CDR3 is TGTGCCAGCAGCGCCCAGACAGGGGTACAAGAGACCCAGTACTTC. Encoded protein: CASSAQTGVQETQYF.

As regards this clone: One end of the junction does not line up with germline, which may come from a read error. The CDR3 DNA is TGCGCCAGCAGCGAAGACAGGGCGGTCGGGGAGCTGTTTTTT. Amino acid sequence: CASSEDRAVGELFF. The chain uses TRBV4-3 and TRBJ2-2; 7 nucleotides line up with TRBD1. In germline, CDR1 is LGHNA, CDR2 YSLEER. This CDR3 region has 14 residues.

V and J are TRBV14 and TRBJ2-7; possibly TRBD2 for D (5 bases). Looked up from germline, CDR1 is SGHDN and CDR2 is FVKESK. V dropped 5 bases and J dropped 3 bases, with 5 bases sitting between them. This CDR3 has 11 amino acids. The chain's CDR3 is CASSAGYEQYF. Written as DNA, the CDR3 is TGTGCCAGCAGCGCGGGCTACGAGCAGTACTTC.

The chain joins TRBV2 to TRBJ2-1; D perhaps matches TRBD2 (6 bases). The CDR3 contains 11 residues. V gave up 5 bases and J gave up 10 bases, with 9 bases separating them. Germline CDR1 and CDR2: SNHLY and FYNNEI. The CDR3: CASSRRVEQFF. CDR3 in DNA: TGTGCCAGCAGTCGGAGGGTGGAGCAGTTCTTC.

As concerns this clone: One end of the junction is discordant with germline, which a read error may explain. The sample holds other DNA sequences that translate to the same CDR3. This chain uses TRBV7-2 with TRBJ2-5; 12 bases map to TRBD2. The CDR3 has 14 amino acids. The germline CDR1 and CDR2 sequences are SGHTA and FQGNSA. CDR3 protein: CASSLAGGQETQYF. CDR3 DNA: TGTGCCAGCAGCCTAGCGGGGGGGCAAGAGACCCAGTACTTC. Together with reference TRBV7-2 and TRBJ2-5, the CDR3 gives the full variable domain: GAGVSQSPSNKVTEKGKDVELRCDPISGHTALYWYRQSLGQGLEFLIYFQGNSAPDKSGLPSDRFSAERTGGSVSTLTIQRTQQEDSAVYLCASSLAGGQETQYFGPGTRLLVL.

This clone was found a few times. The chain combines TRBV6-5 with TRBJ2-7, with 8 bases fitting TRBD1. Germline assignment: CDR1 MNHEY and CDR2 SVGAGI. CDR3 size: 14 residues. V trimming: 2 bases; J trimming: 7 bases; junction bases outside the gene matches: 7. The CDR3, as DNA: TGTGCCAGCAGTTACGCCGGACAGGGTAAAGAGCAGTACTTC. The encoded protein is CASSYAGQGKEQYF.

V and J are TRBV4-1 and TRBJ2-7; 14 bases fit TRBD2. V was pared by 4 bases and J by 4 bases, with 12 bases of the junction left unmatched. The CDR3 is made up of 18 amino acids. Germline values: CDR1 MGHRA, CDR2 YSYEKL. The CDR3 here is CASSPGLAGDQVPYEQYF. CDR3 nucleotide sequence: TGCGCCAGCAGCCCGGGACTAGCGGGGGATCAAGTACCTTACGAGCAGTACTTC.

The chain carries TRBV4-3 and TRBJ2-3; TRBD2 matches at 8 bases. This CDR3 has 16 amino acids. Trimming cost V 0 bases and J 2 bases; bases outside gene matches: 4. Germline V gene data show CDR1 as LGHNA and CDR2 as YSLEER. The chain's CDR3 is CASSQDSGGATDTQYF. The CDR3 bases are TGCGCCAGCAGCCAAGATTCCGGGGGGGCCACAGATACGCAGTATTTT.

A single count supports this clone. This chain joins TRBV28 and TRBJ2-3; D gene uncertain. The CDR3 covers 10 residues. Germline values: CDR1 MDHEN, CDR2 SYDVKM. Trimming left V 10 bases short and J 4 bases short, with 6 bases between. Written as DNA, the CDR3 is TGTGCCATCCAGTCAGATACGCAGTATTTT. It codes for CAIQSDTQYF.

The gene calls are TRBV19 and TRBJ1-5; D might be TRBD1 (6 bases). Germline V CDR1 and CDR2: LNHDA, SQIVND (reference sequence). This CDR3 is 13 amino acids long. Trimming pared 8 bases from V and 4 bases from J, leaving 12 bases between. The DNA for the CDR3 is TGTGCCAGTTCTAACAGGGATAATCAGCCCCAGCATTTT. Translated, it gives CASSNRDNQPQHF.

This chain links TRBV5-1 with TRBJ2-7; 9 nucleotides align to TRBD1. The CDR3 loop spans 15 amino acids. In germline, CDR1 is SGHRS, CDR2 YFSETQ. Losses at the gene ends were 4 bases for V and 3 bases for J; bases not matched to a gene: 8. CDR3 DNA: TGCGCCAGCAGCGAACAACCGGGACAGGGCTACGAGCAGTACTTC. Translated: CASSEQPGQGYEQYF.